Listed below are T cell receptor beta chains from one sample, sequenced in a study of tumor-infiltrating lymphocytes in primary liver carcinoma. MiXCR was run by TCRdb on the multiplex PCR reads, yielding one entry per CDR3 protein. Of approximately 330,000 distinct CDR3 sequences listed, approximately 64% are singletons. Sequencing was performed on peripheral blood. The receptor set was obtained from a man aged 35-49 years with primary liver carcinoma and hepatitis B virus infection. Each CDR3 is given with its conserved first and last residue. The D gene is left open where the match is weak. The listing skips clone size in some rows; elsewhere it reads once, few, many or a size class.

NA	TRBV5-4	14	TRBJ2-1	NA	CASSLRPPGNEQFF	TGTGCCAGCAGCTTGAGACCACCGGGTAATGAGCAGTTCTTC
NA	TRBV5-6	15	TRBJ2-5	TRBD1	CASSITTGVQETQYF	TGTGCCAGCAGCATCACTACAGGGGTTCAAGAGACCCAGTACTTC
NA	TRBV6-2/TRBV6-3	14	TRBJ2-2	TRBD2	CASRLTSVHGELFF	TGTGCCAGCAGGCTCACTAGCGTACATGGGGAGCTGTTTTTT
NA	TRBV11-2	14	TRBJ2-1	NA	CASTLWGLGNEQFF	NA
many	TRBV6-6	12	TRBJ2-5	NA	CATAGARETQYF	TGTGCCACCGCGGGGGCCCGGGAGACCCAGTACTTC
NA	TRBV4-2	15	TRBJ2-7	TRBD2	CAISPALAVIYEQYF	TGTGCCATCAGCCCAGCACTAGCGGTTATTTACGAGCAGTACTTC
NA	TRBV6-2/TRBV6-3	15	TRBJ1-5	TRBD1	CASRTGGLSNQPQHF	TGTGCCAGCAGGACAGGGGGCCTTAGCAATCAGCCCCAGCATTTT
NA	TRBV10-2	14	TRBJ1-1	NA	CASSETGFNTEAFF	TGCGCCAGCAGTGAGACAGGGTTCAACACTGAAGCTTTCTTT
NA	TRBV10-1	15	TRBJ2-3	NA	CASSDGWQATDTQYF	TGCGCCAGCAGTGACGGTTGGCAGGCCACAGATACGCAGTATTTT
NA	TRBV2	14	TRBJ2-7	TRBD1	CASSVGQGPYEQYF	TGTGCCAGCAGTGTTGGACAGGGACCCTACGAGCAGTACTTC
NA	TRBV11-2	16	TRBJ2-1	NA	CACSLAGRGVHNEQLF	TGTGCCTGCAGCTTAGCCGGCAGGGGAGTCCACAATGAGCAGTTGTTC
NA	TRBV11-2	15	TRBJ2-3	NA	CASSLELANTDTQYF	TGTGCCAGCAGCTTAGAACTGGCGAACACAGATACGCAGTATTTT
NA	TRBV11-2	16	TRBJ2-7	TRBD2	CACSLHPGTSGRKQYF	TGTGCCTGCAGCTTGCATCCCGGGACTAGCGGCAGAAAGCAATACTTC
NA	TRBV28	15	TRBJ2-5	TRBD2	CASSSQAGGSEAQYF	TGTGCCAGCAGTTCCCAAGCGGGAGGGTCGGAGGCCCAGTACTTC
NA	TRBV4-1	14	TRBJ2-7	TRBD2	CASSSQLAGYEQYF	TGCGCCAGCAGCTCCCAGCTAGCGGGATACGAGCAGTACTTC